This TCR beta chain appears in the sequencing data of a study of control samples from healthy donors and cancer patients. The CDR3 is 10 residues long. V lost 5 bases and J lost 4, with 3 bases in between. Germline values: CDR1 MDHEN, CDR2 SYDVKM. Assay used: immunoSEQ multiplex PCR; TCRdb lists only in-frame clones, some missing. Among tens of thousands of clones listed, 93% were seen once. The sequence was obtained from a woman in her 40s with lung cancer. Specimen: PBMCs. The chain uses TRBV28 and TRBJ2-7; D ambiguous. CDR3 residues: CASSIYEQYF. The CDR3 nucleotides are TGTGCCAGCAGTATTTACGAGCAGTACTTC.